Included here is one T cell receptor beta chain sequence, with context. Its target is not known. The data originate from a study of cytomegalovirus exposure and HLA in healthy donors. About the study: Unique TCR beta sequences numbering approximately 100 million came from 150 million to 200 million T cells in an earlier analysis. Study-level points and caveats: Common viral pathogens seemed, in a later analysis, to connect with several of the most significant clusters.

With 3 bases clipped from V and 5 bases from J, the junction kept 11 bases outside the gene matches. Germline assignment: CDR1 GTSNPN and CDR2 SVGIG (reference sequence). The CDR3 is 15 amino acids. Both 60 Vbeta primers and 13 Jbeta primers went into the PCR. The table came from immunoSEQ multiplex PCR; TCRdb's copy has only in-frame clones and leaves some out. The sample lists fewer than 95,000 clones; approximately 80% were seen once. Sequencing was carried out using PBMCs. This receptor was obtained from a man between 18 and 29 years old in good health and CMV-seronegative. The gene calls are TRBV30 and TRBJ2-7; 9 bases line up with TRBD2. For the CDR3, the DNA is TGTGCCTGGAGCCCCGGGTTAGCGGGGGTAAACGAGCAGTACTTC. As protein: CAWSPGLAGVNEQYF.